One and the same sample provided the 24 T cell receptor beta chains below, sequenced in a study of T cell changes during pregnancy in multiple sclerosis. Sequencing was performed with immunoSEQ multiplex PCR; in TCRdb, only in-frame clones are kept and a portion is missing. The sample lists some 62,000 clones, around 92% occurring once. The sample consisted of peripheral blood, taken in the second trimester of pregnancy. These receptors all stem from a female donor in good health, enrolled as a control in a pregnancy study.

This chain connects TRBV28 to TRBJ2-1, with 10 bases fitting TRBD1. With 1 base clipped from V and 0 bases from J, the junction kept 9 bases outside the gene matches. This CDR3 region has 19 residues. The germline V gene has CDR1 MDHEN and CDR2 SYDVKM. The CDR3 nucleotides read TGTGCCAGCAGTTTATTAAGGGGGGGGACAGGGGACTCCTACAATGAGCAGTTCTTC. Its translation is CASSLLRGGTGDSYNEQFF.

The gene calls are TRBV2 and TRBJ2-1; TRBD1 might be the D (5 bases). CDR1 SNHLY and CDR2 FYNNEI come from the germline V gene. V lost 7 bases to trimming and J lost 12 bases, with 22 bases between them. The CDR3 contains 14 residues. The CDR3 protein is CASKRQNGLWGQFF. Written as DNA, the CDR3 is TGTGCCAGCAAAAGACAGAATGGTTTATGGGGGCAGTTCTTC.

The V call is TRBV7-9, the J call TRBJ2-5; TRBD2 matches 10 bases. The germline gives CDR1 SEHNR, CDR2 FQNEAQ (reference sequence). The CDR3 length is 17 residues. The V and J ends lost 2 bases and 0 bases, in that order; junction bases with no gene match: 6. The CDR3 here is CASSLSPTSGYQETQYF. The CDR3 nucleotides are TGTGCCAGCAGCTTATCTCCGACTAGCGGGTACCAAGAGACCCAGTACTTC.

The CDR3 region is CASSLGGEGEQYF. CDR3 DNA sequence: TGTGCCAGCAGCTTGGGAGGGGAGGGCGAGCAGTACTTC. V usage is TRBV9 and J usage is TRBJ2-7; 7 bases map to TRBD2. V was clipped by 4 bases and J by 6 bases; unmatched bases: 7. CDR1 SGDLS and CDR2 YYNGEE come from the germline V gene. The CDR3 loop spans 13 amino acids.

The genes are TRBV11-2 and TRBJ1-1, with D unresolved. Trimming took off 7 bases at V and 1 base at J, with 16 bases between the two ends. The germline V gene has CDR1 SGHAT and CDR2 FQNNGV. The CDR3 length is 15 residues. The CDR3 nucleotides read TGTGCCAGCACTGATCCGGCCGAGGGGAACACTGAAGCTTTCTTT. Its translation: CASTDPAEGNTEAFF.

The rearrangement joins TRBV28 to TRBJ2-7; 7 bases align to TRBD1. This CDR3 region has 15 residues. The J segment lost 2 bases and the V segment lost 3 bases, leaving 7 bases of the junction unmatched. Germline V gene data show CDR1 as MDHEN and CDR2 as SYDVKM. CDR3 sequence: CASSLPRDRTYEQYF. The CDR3 DNA sequence: TGTGCCAGCAGTTTGCCCCGGGACAGAACCTACGAGCAGTACTTC.

V and J are TRBV13 and TRBJ2-5; 7 bases fit TRBD1. Unmatched junction bases numbered 10, after V lost 3 bases and J lost 0 bases. The CDR3 is made up of 17 amino acids. CDR1 PRHDT and CDR2 FYEKMQ come from the germline V gene (reference sequence). The CDR3 nucleotides read TGTGCCAGCAGCTTCGGATGGGACAGAGCGAACCAAGAGACCCAGTACTTC. Amino acid sequence: CASSFGWDRANQETQYF.

This chain links TRBV6-5 with TRBJ2-3; 9 nucleotides match TRBD2. CDR3 length: 15 residues. Germline trimming cut 7 bases from V and 3 bases from J; bases unmatched to any gene: 8. Germline V lookup: CDR1 MNHEY, CDR2 SVGAGI. Here the CDR3 DNA reads TGTGCCAGCACCCCAAGGCGGGGGGGGACAGATACGCAGTATTTT. Its protein is CASTPRRGGTDTQYF.

The chain joins TRBV7-9 to TRBJ1-4; unclear D gene. The CDR3 is made up of 15 amino acids. Germline V CDR1 and CDR2: SEHNR, FQNEAQ (reference sequence). V shed 7 bases and J shed 8 bases, with 20 bases lying between them. CDR3 sequence: CASTRTLVDREKLFF. For the CDR3, the DNA is TGTGCCAGCACCCGAACGCTAGTGGATCGGGAAAAACTGTTTTTT. The variable domain in full, with the rest retrieved from reference TRBV7-9 and TRBJ1-4, is DTGVSQNPRHKITKRGQNVTFRCDPISEHNRLYWYRQTLGQGPEFLTYFQNEAQLEKSRLLSDRFSAERPKGSFSTLEIQRTEQGDSAMYLCASTRTLVDREKLFFGSGTQLSVL.

This chain uses TRBV7-2 with TRBJ2-7; 8 nucleotides line up with TRBD1. The V gene's germline CDR1 is SGHTA and CDR2 FQGNSA. The V and J ends lost 1 base and 1 base, in that order; junction bases with no gene match: 9. The CDR3 covers 17 residues. CDR3 DNA sequence: TGTGCCAGCAGCTTAGGTACAGGGGGTTTAGTATCCTACGAGCAGTACTTC. Its protein is CASSLGTGGLVSYEQYF.

J is TRBJ1-1 and V is TRBV5-1; TRBD1 agrees at 7 bases. The CDR3 contains 15 residues. The trim removed 4 bases at V and 3 bases at J, leaving 9 bases unmatched. Germline loops: CDR1 SGHRS, CDR2 YFSETQ. The CDR3 DNA sequence: TGCGCCAGCAGCAAAGAGACAGGGTTTTACACTGAAGCTTTCTTT. Its translation: CASSKETGFYTEAFF.

The V and J genes are TRBV6-5 and TRBJ1-1; D is possibly TRBD1 (6 bases). Germline V gene lookup returns CDR1 MNHEY and CDR2 SVGAGI. The CDR3 length is 12 residues. Trimming stripped 6 bases from V and 7 bases from J, with 12 bases between. CDR3 loop: CASSADRIEAFF. DNA for the CDR3: TGTGCCAGCAGCGCGGACAGAATTGAAGCTTTCTTT.

The chain uses TRBV4-3 and TRBJ2-2; 9 bases are a match to TRBD1. The CDR3 sequence is 16 residues long. V lost 2 bases and J lost 5; bases outside the gene matches: 6. Germline V CDR1 and CDR2: LGHNA, YSLEER. CDR3 sequence: CASSQPDRGQTGELFF. CDR3 nucleotide sequence: TGCGCCAGCAGCCAACCGGACAGGGGTCAAACCGGGGAGCTGTTTTTT.

This chain joins TRBV9 and TRBJ2-7; 9 bases are shared with TRBD2. Germline V gives CDR1 SGDLS, CDR2 YYNGEE. The CDR3 covers 15 residues. Germline trimming cut 1 base from V and 4 bases from J; bases unmatched to any gene: 6. The CDR3 bases are TGTGCCAGCAGCGTACAGGCGGGAGGGGAGTACGAGCAGTACTTC. Translation gives CASSVQAGGEYEQYF.

J is TRBJ1-1 and V is TRBV28; 7 nucleotides align to TRBD1. Germline CDR1 is MDHEN and CDR2 is SYDVKM. The CDR3 has 12 amino acids. The V gene end was trimmed by 10 bases and the J gene end by 4 bases; junction bases not matched to a gene: 6. In DNA form, the CDR3 reads TGTGCCATACAGGGGACGGGCACTGAAGCTTTCTTT. This translates into CAIQGTGTEAFF.

The V gene is TRBV7-9, the J gene TRBJ2-1; 7 bases align to TRBD2. The J segment lost 6 bases and the V segment lost 1 base, leaving 6 bases of the junction unmatched. Germline V gene lookup returns CDR1 SEHNR and CDR2 FQNEAQ (reference sequence). The CDR3 length is 15 residues. DNA of the CDR3: TGTGCCAGCAGCTTAGGGGGCGGGGGAGGCAATGAGCAGTTCTTC. This gives the protein CASSLGGGGGNEQFF.

The V call is TRBV19, the J call TRBJ2-5, with D maybe TRBD2 (5 bases). The CDR3 extends over 15 amino acids. Germline assignment: CDR1 LNHDA and CDR2 SQIVND (reference sequence). The germline V and J ends were trimmed by 1 base and 1 base, with 10 bases remaining between them. The CDR3 loop reads CASSIVRSGQETQYF. In DNA, the CDR3 is TGTGCCAGTAGTATAGTCCGGAGCGGCCAAGAGACCCAGTACTTC.

V is TRBV2 and J is TRBJ2-5, with D possibly being TRBD2 (6 bases). CDR3 length: 15 residues. The germline gives CDR1 SNHLY, CDR2 FYNNEI. The V and J ends lost 4 bases and 1 base respectively, with 13 bases between them. CDR3 protein: CASSAAGPLQETQYF. DNA for the CDR3: TGTGCCAGCAGTGCGGCGGGGCCCCTCCAAGAGACCCAGTACTTC.

V gene TRBV7-8 combines with J gene TRBJ2-7, with 7 bases fitting TRBD2. V shed 0 bases, J shed 7 bases, and the junction held 12 bases outside the gene matches. CDR1 is SGHVS, CDR2 FQNEAQ, per germline. CDR3 size: 16 residues. The CDR3 region is CASSLAPLAGASEQYF. The CDR3 coding sequence is TGTGCCAGCAGCTTAGCCCCCCTGGCGGGAGCATCTGAGCAGTACTTC.

The V call is TRBV30, the J call TRBJ2-5; D perhaps matches TRBD2 (5 bases). The end of the DNA is better explained by TRBJ2-7, so the J call may be wrong. Germline CDR1 GTSNPN, CDR2 SVGIG (reference sequence). The CDR3 loop spans 14 amino acids. CDR3 amino acids: CAWSFSETSYEQYF. CDR3 bases: TGTGCCTGGAGTTTTAGCGAGACCTCCTACGAGCAGTACTTC.

V usage is TRBV13 and J usage is TRBJ2-7; 8 positions agree with TRBD1. The CDR3 has 16 residues. V gave up 2 bases and J gave up 3 bases; unmatched junction bases: 9. The germline V gene encodes CDR1 PRHDT and CDR2 FYEKMQ (reference sequence). The CDR3: CASSLLLDRGVYEQYF. In nucleotides, the CDR3 is TGTGCCAGCAGCTTACTACTCGACAGGGGAGTCTACGAGCAGTACTTC.

The J gene is TRBJ1-4, the V gene TRBV27, with TRBD1 as a possible D gene (5 bases). CDR1 and CDR2 from the germline V gene are MNHEY and SMNVEV (reference sequence). The CDR3 spans 18 residues. Trimming took 5 bases from V and 0 from J, leaving 19 bases between them. The CDR3 DNA reads TGTGCCAGCAGTCCCACCCTGGGGCCCTATCCAACTAATGAAAAACTGTTTTTT. This gives the protein CASSPTLGPYPTNEKLFF.

The V and J genes are TRBV18 and TRBJ2-1; 10 bases align to TRBD2. CDR1 and CDR2 (germline): KGHSH, LQKENI. The CDR3 runs 14 residues. The V segment lost 3 bases and the J segment 8 bases; nucleotides outside the gene matches: 4. The CDR3 is CASSPFTSGDEQFF. CDR3 sequence (DNA): TGTGCCAGCTCACCGTTCACTAGCGGGGATGAGCAGTTCTTC.

This clone was found a few times. The CDR3 here is CASSLPGGIHEQYF. CDR3 DNA sequence: TGTGCCAGCAGCTTGCCAGGGGGCATCCACGAGCAGTACTTC. The V and J genes are TRBV5-4 and TRBJ2-7, with 8 bases lining up with TRBD1. The V segment lost 1 base and the J segment 5 bases; nucleotides outside the gene matches: 5. This CDR3 contains 14 residues. Germline V gene data show CDR1 as SGHNT and CDR2 as YYREEE (reference sequence).